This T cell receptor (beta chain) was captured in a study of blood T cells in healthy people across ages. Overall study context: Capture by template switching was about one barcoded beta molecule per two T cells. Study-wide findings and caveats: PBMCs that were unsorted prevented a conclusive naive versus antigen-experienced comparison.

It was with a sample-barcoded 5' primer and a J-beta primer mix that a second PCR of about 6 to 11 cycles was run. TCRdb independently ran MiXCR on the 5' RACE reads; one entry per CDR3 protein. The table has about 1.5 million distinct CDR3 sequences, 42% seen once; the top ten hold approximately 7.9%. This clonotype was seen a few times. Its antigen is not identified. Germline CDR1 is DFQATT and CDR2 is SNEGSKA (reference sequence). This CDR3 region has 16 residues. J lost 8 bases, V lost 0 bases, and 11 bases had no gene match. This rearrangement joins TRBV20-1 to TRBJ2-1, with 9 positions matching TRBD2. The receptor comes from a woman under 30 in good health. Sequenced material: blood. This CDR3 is CSARDIGTSIVDEQFF. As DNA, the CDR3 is TGCAGTGCTAGAGATATAGGGACTAGCATTGTGGATGAGCAGTTCTTC.